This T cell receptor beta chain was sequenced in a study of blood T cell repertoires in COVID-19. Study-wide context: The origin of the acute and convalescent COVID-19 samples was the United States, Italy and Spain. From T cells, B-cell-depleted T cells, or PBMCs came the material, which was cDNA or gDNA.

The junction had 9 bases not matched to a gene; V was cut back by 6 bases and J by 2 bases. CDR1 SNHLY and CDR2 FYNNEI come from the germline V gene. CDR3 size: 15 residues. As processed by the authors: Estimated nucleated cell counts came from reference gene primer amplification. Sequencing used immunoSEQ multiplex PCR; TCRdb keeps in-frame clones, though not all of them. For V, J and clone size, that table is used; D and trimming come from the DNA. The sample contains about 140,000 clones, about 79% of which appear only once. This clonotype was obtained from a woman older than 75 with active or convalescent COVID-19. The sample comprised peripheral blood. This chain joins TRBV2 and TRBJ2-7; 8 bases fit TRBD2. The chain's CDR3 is CASSTPRGATYEQYF. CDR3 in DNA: TGTGCCAGCAGCACACCGCGGGGGGCGACCTACGAGCAGTACTTC.